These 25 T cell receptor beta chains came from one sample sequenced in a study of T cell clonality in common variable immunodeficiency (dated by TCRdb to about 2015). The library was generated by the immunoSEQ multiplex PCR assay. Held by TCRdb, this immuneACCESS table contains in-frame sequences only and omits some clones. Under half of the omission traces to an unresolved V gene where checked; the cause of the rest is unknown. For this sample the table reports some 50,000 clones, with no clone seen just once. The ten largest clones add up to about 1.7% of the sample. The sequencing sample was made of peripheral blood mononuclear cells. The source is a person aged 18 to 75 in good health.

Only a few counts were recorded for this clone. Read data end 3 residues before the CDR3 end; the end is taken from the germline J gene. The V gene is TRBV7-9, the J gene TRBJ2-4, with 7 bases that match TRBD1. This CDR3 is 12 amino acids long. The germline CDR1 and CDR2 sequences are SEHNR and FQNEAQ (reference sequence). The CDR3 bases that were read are TGTGCCAGCAGACCCGGGACAGATGGT. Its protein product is CASRPGTDG. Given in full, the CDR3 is CASRPGTDGQYF. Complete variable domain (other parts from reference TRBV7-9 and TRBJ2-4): DTGVSQNPRHKITKRGQNVTFRCDPISEHNRLYWYRQTLGQGPEFLTYFQNEAQLEKSRLLSDRFSAERPKGSFSTLEIQRTEQGDSAMYLCASRPGTDGQYFGAGTRLSVL.

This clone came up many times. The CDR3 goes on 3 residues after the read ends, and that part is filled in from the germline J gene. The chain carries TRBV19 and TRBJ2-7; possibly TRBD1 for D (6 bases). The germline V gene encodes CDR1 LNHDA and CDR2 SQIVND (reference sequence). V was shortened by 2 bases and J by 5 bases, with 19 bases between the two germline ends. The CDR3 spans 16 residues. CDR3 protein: CASSIITGFLVDEQYF. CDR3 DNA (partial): TGTGCCAGTAGTATAATTACAGGGTTTTTGGTCGACGAG.

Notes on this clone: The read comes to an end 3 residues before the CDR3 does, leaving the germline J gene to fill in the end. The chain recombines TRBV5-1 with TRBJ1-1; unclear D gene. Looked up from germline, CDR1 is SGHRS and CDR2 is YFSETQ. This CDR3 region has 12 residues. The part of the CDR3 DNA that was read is TGCGCCAGCAGCTTCGACAACTTCGAA. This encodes CASSFDNFE. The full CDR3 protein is CASSFDNFEAFF. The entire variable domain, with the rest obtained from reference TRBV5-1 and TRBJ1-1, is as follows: KAGVTQTPRYLIKTRGQQVTLSCSPISGHRSVSWYQQTPGQGLQFLFEYFSETQRNKGNFPGRFSGRQFSNSRSEMNVSTLELGDSALYLCASSFDNFEAFFGQGTRLTVV.

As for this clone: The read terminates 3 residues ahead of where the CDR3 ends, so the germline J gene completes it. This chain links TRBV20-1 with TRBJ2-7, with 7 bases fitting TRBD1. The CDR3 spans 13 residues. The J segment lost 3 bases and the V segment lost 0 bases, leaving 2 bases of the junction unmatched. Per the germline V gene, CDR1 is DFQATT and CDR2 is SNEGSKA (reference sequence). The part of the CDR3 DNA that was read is TGCAGTGCTAGAGATTGGGACAGCTACGAG. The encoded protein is CSARDWDSYE. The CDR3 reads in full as CSARDWDSYEQYF.

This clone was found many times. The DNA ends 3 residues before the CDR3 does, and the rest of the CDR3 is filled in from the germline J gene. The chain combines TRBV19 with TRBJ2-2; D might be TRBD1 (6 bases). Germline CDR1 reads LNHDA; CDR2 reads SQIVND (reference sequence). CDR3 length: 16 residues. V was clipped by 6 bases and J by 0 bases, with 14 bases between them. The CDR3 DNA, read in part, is TGTGCCAGTAGATCGAGACAGGAATCGAACACCGGGGAG. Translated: CASRSRQESNTGE. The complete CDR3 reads CASRSRQESNTGELFF.

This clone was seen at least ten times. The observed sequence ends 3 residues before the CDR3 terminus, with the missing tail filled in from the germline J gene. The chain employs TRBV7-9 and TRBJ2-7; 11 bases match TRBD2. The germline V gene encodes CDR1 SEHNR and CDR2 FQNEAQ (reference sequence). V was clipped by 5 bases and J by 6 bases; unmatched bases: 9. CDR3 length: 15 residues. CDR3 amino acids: CASSTTSGSYGEQYF. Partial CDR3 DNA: TGTGCCAGCAGCACCACTAGCGGGAGTTACGGCGAG.

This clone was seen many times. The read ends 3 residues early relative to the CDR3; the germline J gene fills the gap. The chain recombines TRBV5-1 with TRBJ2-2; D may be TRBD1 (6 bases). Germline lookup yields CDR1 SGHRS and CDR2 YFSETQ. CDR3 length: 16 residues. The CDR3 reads CASSPRQDSTNEKLFF. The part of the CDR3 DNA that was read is TGCGCCAGCAGCCCTAGACAGGACTCGACTAATGAAAAG.

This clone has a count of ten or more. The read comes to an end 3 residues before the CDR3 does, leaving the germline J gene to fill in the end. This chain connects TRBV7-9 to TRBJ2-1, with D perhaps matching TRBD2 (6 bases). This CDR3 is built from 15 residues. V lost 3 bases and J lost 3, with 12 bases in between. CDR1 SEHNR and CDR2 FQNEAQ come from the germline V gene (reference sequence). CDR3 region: CASSFPSDFYNEQFF. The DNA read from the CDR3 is TGTGCCAGCAGCTTCCCTAGCGATTTCTACAATGAG.

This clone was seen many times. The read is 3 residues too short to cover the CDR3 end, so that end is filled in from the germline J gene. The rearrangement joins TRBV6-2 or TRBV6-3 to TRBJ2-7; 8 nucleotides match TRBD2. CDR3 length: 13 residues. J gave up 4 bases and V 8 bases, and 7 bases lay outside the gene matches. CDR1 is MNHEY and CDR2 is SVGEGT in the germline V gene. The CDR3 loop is CASLRAGAYEQYF. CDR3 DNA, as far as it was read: TGTGCCAGCCTTCGAGCGGGGGCATACGAG.

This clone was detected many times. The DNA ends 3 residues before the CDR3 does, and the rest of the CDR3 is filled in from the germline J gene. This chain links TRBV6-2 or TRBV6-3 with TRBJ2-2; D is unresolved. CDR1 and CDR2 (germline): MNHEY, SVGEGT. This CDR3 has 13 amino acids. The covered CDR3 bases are TGTGCCAGCACCCGGAGCGTCAATTCACCG. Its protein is CASTRSVNSP. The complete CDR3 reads CASTRSVNSPLFF.

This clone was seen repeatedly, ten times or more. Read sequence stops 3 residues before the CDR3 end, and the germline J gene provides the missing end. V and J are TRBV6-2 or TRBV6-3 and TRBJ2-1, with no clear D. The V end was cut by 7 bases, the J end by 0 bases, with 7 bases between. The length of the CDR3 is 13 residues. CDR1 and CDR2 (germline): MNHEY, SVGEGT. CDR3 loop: CASTGSSYNEQFF. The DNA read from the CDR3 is TGTGCCAGCACTGGTAGCTCCTACAATGAG.

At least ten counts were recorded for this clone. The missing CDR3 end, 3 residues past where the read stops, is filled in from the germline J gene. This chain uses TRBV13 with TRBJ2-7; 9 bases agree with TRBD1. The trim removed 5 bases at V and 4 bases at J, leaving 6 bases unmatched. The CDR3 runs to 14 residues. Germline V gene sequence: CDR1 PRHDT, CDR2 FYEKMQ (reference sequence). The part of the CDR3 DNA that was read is TGTGCCAGCAGCCAACAGGGGGCTATGTACGAG. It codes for CASSQQGAMYE. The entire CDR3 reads CASSQQGAMYEQYF.

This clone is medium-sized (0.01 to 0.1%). The CDR3 region is CASSLTRGLAGGASTDTQYF. The DNA read from the CDR3 is TGTGCCAGCAGCTTAACTAGGGGACTAGCGGGAGGAGCGAGCACAGATACG. The chain carries TRBV7-3 and TRBJ2-3; TRBD2 matches 15 bases. Read sequence stops 3 residues before the CDR3 end, and the germline J gene provides the missing end. Germline lookup yields CDR1 SGHTA and CDR2 FQGTGA. Trimming at V came to 0 bases and at J to 0 bases, leaving 7 bases not matched to a gene. This CDR3 comprises 20 residues.

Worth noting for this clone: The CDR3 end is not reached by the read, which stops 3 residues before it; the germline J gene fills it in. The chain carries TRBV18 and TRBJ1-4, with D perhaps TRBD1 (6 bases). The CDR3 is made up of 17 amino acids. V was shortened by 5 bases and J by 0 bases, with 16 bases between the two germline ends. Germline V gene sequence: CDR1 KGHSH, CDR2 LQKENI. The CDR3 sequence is CASSIRTAHTTNEKLFF. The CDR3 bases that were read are TGTGCCAGCTCAATTCGGACAGCTCATACAACTAATGAAAAA.

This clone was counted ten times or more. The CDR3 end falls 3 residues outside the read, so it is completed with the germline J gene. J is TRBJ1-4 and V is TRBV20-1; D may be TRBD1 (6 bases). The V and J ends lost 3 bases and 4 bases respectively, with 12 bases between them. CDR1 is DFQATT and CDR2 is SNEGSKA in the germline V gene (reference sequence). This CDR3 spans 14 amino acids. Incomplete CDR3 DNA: TGCAGTGCTAGTGGGGGGGCCTTTAATGAAAAA. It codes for CSASGGAFNEK. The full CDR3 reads CSASGGAFNEKLFF.

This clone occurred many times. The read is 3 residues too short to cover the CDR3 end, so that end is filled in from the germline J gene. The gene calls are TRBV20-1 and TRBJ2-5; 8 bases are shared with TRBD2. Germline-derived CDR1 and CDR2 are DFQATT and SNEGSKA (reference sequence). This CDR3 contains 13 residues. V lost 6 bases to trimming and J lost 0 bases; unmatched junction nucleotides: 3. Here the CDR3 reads CSALAGNQETQYF. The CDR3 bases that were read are TGCAGTGCGTTAGCGGGGAACCAAGAGACC.

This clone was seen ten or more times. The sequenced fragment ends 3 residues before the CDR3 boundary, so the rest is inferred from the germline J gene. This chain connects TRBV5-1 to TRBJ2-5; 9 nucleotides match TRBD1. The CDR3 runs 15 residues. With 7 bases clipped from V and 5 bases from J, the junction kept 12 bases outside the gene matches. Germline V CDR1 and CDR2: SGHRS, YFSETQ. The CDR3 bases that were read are TGCGCCAGCTCCCGCCGGGACAGGGAGAGGGAGACC. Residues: CASSRRDRERET. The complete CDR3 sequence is CASSRRDRERETQYF. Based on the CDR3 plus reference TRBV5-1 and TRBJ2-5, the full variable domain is KAGVTQTPRYLIKTRGQQVTLSCSPISGHRSVSWYQQTPGQGLQFLFEYFSETQRNKGNFPGRFSGRQFSNSRSEMNVSTLELGDSALYLCASSRRDRERETQYFGPGTRLLVL.

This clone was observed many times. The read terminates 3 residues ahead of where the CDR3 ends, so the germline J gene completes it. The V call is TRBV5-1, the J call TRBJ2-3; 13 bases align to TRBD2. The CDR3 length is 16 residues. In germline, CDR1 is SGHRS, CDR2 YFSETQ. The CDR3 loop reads CASSLGTSGAPETQYF. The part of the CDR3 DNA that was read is TGCGCCAGCAGCCTAGGGACTAGCGGGGCCCCGGAGACG.

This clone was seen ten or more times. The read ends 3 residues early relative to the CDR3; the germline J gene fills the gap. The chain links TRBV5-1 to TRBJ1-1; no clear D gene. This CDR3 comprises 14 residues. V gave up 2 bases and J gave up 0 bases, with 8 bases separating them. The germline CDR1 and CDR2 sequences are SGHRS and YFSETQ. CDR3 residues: CASSFSPVNTEAFF. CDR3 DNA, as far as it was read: TGCGCCAGCAGCTTCTCTCCGGTGAACACTGAA.

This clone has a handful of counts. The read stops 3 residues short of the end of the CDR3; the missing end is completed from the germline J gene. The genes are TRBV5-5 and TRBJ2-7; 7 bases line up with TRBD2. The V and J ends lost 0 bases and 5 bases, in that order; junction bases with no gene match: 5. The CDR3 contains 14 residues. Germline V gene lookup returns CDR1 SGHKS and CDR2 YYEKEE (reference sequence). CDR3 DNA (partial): TGTGCCAGCAGCTTGGGGGTTGGGGGGGACGAG. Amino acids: CASSLGVGGDE. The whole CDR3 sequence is CASSLGVGGDEQYF.

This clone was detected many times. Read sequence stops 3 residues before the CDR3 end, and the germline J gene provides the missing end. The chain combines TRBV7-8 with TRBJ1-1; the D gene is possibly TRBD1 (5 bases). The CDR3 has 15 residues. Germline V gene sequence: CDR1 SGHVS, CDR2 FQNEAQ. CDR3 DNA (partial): TGTGCCAGCAGCTTAGGAATCCGGGGGATCTTCGAA. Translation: CASSLGIRGIFE. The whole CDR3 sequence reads CASSLGIRGIFEAFF.

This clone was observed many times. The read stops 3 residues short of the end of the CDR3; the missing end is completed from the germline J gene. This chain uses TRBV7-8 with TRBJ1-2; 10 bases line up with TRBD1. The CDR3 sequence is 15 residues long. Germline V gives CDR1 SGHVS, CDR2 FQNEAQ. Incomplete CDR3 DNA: TGTGCCAGCAGCTTACCCAGCGACAGGGGGCGAGGC. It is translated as CASSLPSDRGRG. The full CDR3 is CASSLPSDRGRGYTF.

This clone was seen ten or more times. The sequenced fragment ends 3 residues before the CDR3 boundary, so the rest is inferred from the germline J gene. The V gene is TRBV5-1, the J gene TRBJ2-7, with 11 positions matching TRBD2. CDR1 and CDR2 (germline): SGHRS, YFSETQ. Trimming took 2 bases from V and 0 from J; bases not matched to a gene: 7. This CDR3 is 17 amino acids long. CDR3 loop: CASSLTGTSGNSYEQYF. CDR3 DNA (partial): TGCGCCAGCAGCTTAACGGGGACTAGCGGAAACTCCTACGAG.

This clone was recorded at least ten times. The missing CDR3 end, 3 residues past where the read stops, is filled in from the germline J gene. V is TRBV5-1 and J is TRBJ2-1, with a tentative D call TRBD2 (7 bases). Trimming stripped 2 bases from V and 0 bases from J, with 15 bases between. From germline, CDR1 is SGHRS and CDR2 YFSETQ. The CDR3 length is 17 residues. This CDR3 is CASSFGGQGGSYNEQFF. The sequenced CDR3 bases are TGCGCCAGCAGCTTCGGGGGGCAGGGAGGCTCCTACAATGAG.

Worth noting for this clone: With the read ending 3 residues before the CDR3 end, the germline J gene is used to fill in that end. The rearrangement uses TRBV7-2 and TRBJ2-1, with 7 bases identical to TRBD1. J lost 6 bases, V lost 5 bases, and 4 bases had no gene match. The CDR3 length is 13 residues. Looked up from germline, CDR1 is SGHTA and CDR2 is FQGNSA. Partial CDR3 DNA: TGTGCCAGCAGCCTCAACAGGGGCAATGAG. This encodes CASSLNRGNE. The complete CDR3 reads CASSLNRGNEQFF.